The 30 T cell receptor beta chains in this list originate from one sample, sequenced in a study of identical twins. TCRdb ran MiXCR on the 5' RACE reads and lists one entry per CDR3 protein. The sample yields 500,000 to 700,000 distinct CDR3 sequences, roughly 7.2% seen once. The sample also formed part of further work on yellow fever vaccine responses in identical twins.

The sequencing sample was made of PBMCs. These TCRs come from a woman between 18 and 29 years old in good health.

In DNA, the CDR3 is TGTGCCAGCAGCTGGACGGACTTCCGCACAGATACGCAGTATTTT. Translated: CASSWTDFRTDTQYF. The chain uses TRBV7-8 and TRBJ2-3; D possibly corresponds to TRBD2 (5 bases). V shed 4 bases and J shed 1 base, with 12 bases lying between them. This CDR3 has 15 residues. In germline, CDR1 is SGHVS, CDR2 FQNEAQ.

This clonotype was seen at least ten times. V is TRBV25-1 and J is TRBJ2-1, with D hard to call. The CDR3 is made up of 13 amino acids. V was trimmed by 2 bases and J by 7 bases, leaving 9 bases between them. CDR1 is MGHDK, CDR2 SYGVNS, per germline. CDR3 DNA: TGTGCCAGCAGTGAAGGCTATTGGAATGAGCAGTTCTTC. This encodes CASSEGYWNEQFF.

The chain uses TRBV10-3 and TRBJ2-3; D is perhaps TRBD2 (6 bases). Germline V gene data show CDR1 as ENHRY and CDR2 as SYGVKD. The CDR3 totals 18 residues. The V end lost 10 bases, the J end lost 6 bases, and 32 bases lay between the germline ends. The DNA for the CDR3 is TGTGCCACCACCGGGTCGGGATGGGACTCGCCATTGAGGGATACGCAGTATTTT. Protein: CATTGSGWDSPLRDTQYF.

Notes on this clonotype: The junction departs from germline at one end; a sequencing error may be responsible. V usage is TRBV20-1 and J usage is TRBJ2-1, with D uncertain. The germline V gene encodes CDR1 DFQATT and CDR2 SNEGSKA (reference sequence). The CDR3 covers 13 residues. The CDR3 DNA follows: TGCAGTGCAAGAGGTCGCGGCTACAATGAGCAGTTCTTC. It yields the protein CSARGRGYNEQFF.

This clonotype has just a few counts. The chain combines TRBV27 with TRBJ2-3; perhaps TRBD2 as D (5 bases). The germline V and J ends were trimmed by 7 bases and 6 bases, with 14 bases remaining between them. Germline V gene data show CDR1 as MNHEY and CDR2 as SMNVEV (reference sequence). The CDR3 consists of 13 residues. CDR3 loop: CASITSRGDTQYF. The CDR3 DNA is TGTGCCAGCATTACCTCGCGAGGGGATACGCAGTATTTT.

This clonotype has a count of ten or more. This chain joins TRBV7-9 and TRBJ2-7, with D possibly TRBD1 on 5 matching bases. CDR1 is SEHNR, CDR2 FQNEAQ, per germline (reference sequence). Trimming shortened V by 1 base and J by 4 bases, and 11 bases separated the two germline ends. This CDR3 has 14 residues. CDR3 region: CASSLVAGWYEQYF. Here the CDR3 DNA reads TGTGCCAGCAGCTTAGTGGCAGGGTGGTACGAGCAGTACTTC.

The chain couples TRBV6-1 to TRBJ2-6; D gene ambiguous. Germline values: CDR1 MNHNS, CDR2 SASEGT. The CDR3 is 13 amino acids. V lost 6 bases and J lost 2, with 5 bases in between. The CDR3 spells CASRGTGANVLTF. CDR3 bases: TGTGCCAGCAGGGGGACTGGGGCCAACGTCCTGACTTTC.

This clonotype was counted ten times or more. The J gene is TRBJ2-5, the V gene TRBV12-3 or TRBV12-4; D gene unclear. V was pared by 4 bases and J by 4 bases, with 10 bases between. The CDR3 is 13 amino acids. CDR3 protein: CASSSTWRETQYF. DNA for the CDR3: TGTGCCAGCAGTTCCACATGGCGAGAGACCCAGTACTTC.

This clonotype came up a few times. The V call is TRBV24-1, the J call TRBJ1-5; possible D gene TRBD1, 6 bases. V was pared by 3 bases and J by 2 bases, with 13 bases between. Germline V gene sequence: CDR1 KGHDR, CDR2 SFDVKD. The CDR3 contains 16 residues. The CDR3 bases are TGTGCCACCAGTGATGGAAACAGGGCAGGCAATCAGCCCCAGCATTTT. Protein: CATSDGNRAGNQPQHF.

This clonotype was picked up a small number of times. The chain couples TRBV15 to TRBJ2-2; possibly TRBD1 for D (6 bases). Trimming took 6 bases from V and 6 from J, leaving 11 bases between them. There are 13 residues in the CDR3. In germline, CDR1 is LNHNV, CDR2 YYDKDF (reference sequence). CDR3 residues: CATRMSGAGELFF. Here the CDR3 DNA reads TGTGCCACCAGAATGTCAGGGGCCGGGGAGCTGTTTTTT.

The rearrangement joins TRBV20-1 to TRBJ2-2; D is perhaps TRBD2 (7 bases). V lost 0 bases to trimming and J lost 5 bases, with 13 bases between them. Germline assignment: CDR1 DFQATT and CDR2 SNEGSKA (reference sequence). The CDR3 contains 15 residues. As DNA, the CDR3 is TGCAGTGCTAGAGATGCGGGGGCGCGGACCGGGGAGCTGTTTTTT. Translating gives CSARDAGARTGELFF.

This clonotype was detected a few times. The rearrangement joins TRBV29-1 to TRBJ2-1, with D maybe TRBD1 (6 bases). The CDR3 contains 15 residues. CDR1 is SQVTM, CDR2 ANQGSEA, per germline. V gave up 2 bases and J gave up 0 bases, with 11 bases separating them. In nucleotides, the CDR3 is TGCAGCGTTGAAAGGACAGCTAGCTCCTACAATGAGCAGTTCTTC. Its protein is CSVERTASSYNEQFF.

This clonotype was counted between two and nine times. The chain is built from TRBV7-6 and TRBJ2-7; D is tentatively TRBD1 or TRBD2 (5 bases each). The CDR3 has 15 residues. Germline assignment: CDR1 SGHVS and CDR2 FNYEAQ. Between the trimmed V and J ends, which lost 5 bases and 0 bases, there was a span of 14 bases. The CDR3 reads CASSQRGADSYEQYV. The CDR3 bases are TGTGCCAGCAGCCAAAGAGGGGCGGACTCCTACGAGCAGTACGTC.

This clonotype was found many times. DNA of the CDR3: TGTGCCAGCAGTTCGACAGGGAGTGAGCAGTTCTTC. Residues: CASSSTGSEQFF. This sequence joins TRBV12-3 or TRBV12-4 and TRBJ2-1; 7 nucleotides line up with TRBD1. V lost 4 bases and J lost 9; bases outside the gene matches: 3. The CDR3 sequence is 12 residues long.

Only a few counts were recorded for this clonotype. J is TRBJ2-2 and V is TRBV10-2, with 9 bases that match TRBD2. Germline V gives CDR1 WSHSY, CDR2 SAAADI. V gave up 3 bases and J gave up 10 bases; unmatched junction bases: 9. CDR3 length equals 15 residues. The CDR3, as DNA: TGCGCCAGCAGTGATAATAGCGGGGGCCCTAAGGAGCTGTTTTTT. As protein: CASSDNSGGPKELFF.

In its sample, this clonotype was seen a few times. The V call is TRBV5-1, the J call TRBJ2-5; TRBD1 matches at 11 bases. CDR3 length equals 14 residues. CDR1 is SGHRS, CDR2 YFSETQ, per germline. Trimming took 4 bases from V and 5 from J; bases not matched to a gene: 4. Here the CDR3 reads CASSRTGGWETQYF. CDR3 in DNA: TGCGCCAGCAGCCGGACAGGGGGCTGGGAGACCCAGTACTTC.

The chain is built from TRBV15 and TRBJ2-3; the D call may be TRBD1 or TRBD2 (5 bases each). Germline CDR1 reads LNHNV; CDR2 reads YYDKDF (reference sequence). Trimming removed 8 bases at V and 2 bases at J, with 17 bases between. The CDR3 is 15 amino acids. The CDR3 bases are TGTGCCACCTGGAGAGGGACCTCGCCCACAGATACGCAGTATTTT. Translated: CATWRGTSPTDTQYF.

In its sample, this clonotype was seen a few times. The chain combines TRBV20-1 with TRBJ2-1, with TRBD1 identical over 10 bases. The V segment lost 2 bases and the J segment 8 bases; nucleotides outside the gene matches: 18. CDR3 length: 18 amino acids. Germline values: CDR1 DFQATT, CDR2 SNEGSKA (reference sequence). The CDR3: CSARPTTTGTGAAYEQFF. Written as DNA, the CDR3 is TGCAGTGCTAGACCTACAACAACCGGGACAGGGGCGGCGTATGAGCAGTTCTTC.

In this sample, this clonotype turned up many times. The chain couples TRBV7-9 to TRBJ2-3; 11 bases line up with TRBD2. In germline, CDR1 is SEHNR, CDR2 FQNEAQ (reference sequence). V gave up 5 bases and J gave up 0 bases; unmatched junction bases: 4. CDR3 size: 16 residues. CDR3 DNA: TGTGCCAGCAGCCGTAGCGGGGGGGCTAGCACAGATACGCAGTATTTT. As protein: CASSRSGGASTDTQYF.

This clonotype was found many times. The rearrangement uses TRBV4-1 and TRBJ2-4; the D call may be TRBD1 or TRBD2 (5 bases each). Trimming stripped 3 bases from V and 8 bases from J, with 23 bases between. The V gene's germline CDR1 is MGHRA and CDR2 YSYEKL. The CDR3 is 17 residues long. The CDR3 coding sequence is TGCGCCAGCAGCCAGGGACCAACTCGGCCCTCCGCGGACATTCAGTACTTC. It yields the protein CASSQGPTRPSADIQYF.

This clonotype was seen at least ten times. V gene TRBV7-2 combines with J gene TRBJ1-5, with 9 bases aligning to TRBD1. The CDR3 has 15 residues. Germline V gives CDR1 SGHTA, CDR2 FQGNSA. J gave up 7 bases and V 5 bases, and 9 bases lay outside the gene matches. DNA for the CDR3: TGTGCCAGCAGCCAAGGGACAGGGCAGAACCAGCCCCAGCATTTT. It yields the protein CASSQGTGQNQPQHF.

The V call is TRBV15, the J call TRBJ2-7; 9 nucleotides line up with TRBD1. Germline loops: CDR1 LNHNV, CDR2 YYDKDF (reference sequence). The CDR3 spans 12 residues. The junction had 1 base not matched to a gene; V was cut back by 4 bases and J by 6 bases. The CDR3 reads CATSTTGGEQYF. The CDR3 DNA reads TGTGCCACCAGCACGACAGGGGGCGAGCAGTACTTC.

Concerning this clonotype itself: A read error is possible here, since a much larger clone lies one base away. The chain carries TRBV28 and TRBJ2-7, with D unresolved. Per germline, CDR1 MDHEN and CDR2 SYDVKM. Trimming cost V 3 bases and J 3 bases, with 6 bases left between them. This CDR3 contains 12 residues. CDR3 amino acids: CASSFRVYEQYF. The CDR3 DNA is TGTGCCAGCAGTTTTAGGGTCTACGAGCAGTACTTC. The full variable domain, rest sourced from reference TRBV28 and TRBJ2-7, is DVKVTQSSRYLVKRTGEKVFLECVQDMDHENMFWYRQDPGLGLRLIYFSYDVKMKEKGDIPEGYSVSREKKERFSLILESASTNQTSMYLCASSFRVYEQYFGPGTRLTVT.

This clonotype was seen repeatedly, ten times or more. The chain combines TRBV15 with TRBJ1-4, with no clear D. Germline lookup yields CDR1 LNHNV and CDR2 YYDKDF (reference sequence). This CDR3 is built from 14 residues. V was pared by 5 bases and J by 7 bases, with 14 bases between. The CDR3 DNA follows: TGTGCCACCAGCCTAGAACAGAGCCTTGAAAAACTGTTTTTT. Its protein is CATSLEQSLEKLFF.

The chain has TRBV3-1 and TRBJ2-5; possibly TRBD1 for D (5 bases). CDR1 is LGHDT and CDR2 is YNNKEL in the germline V gene (reference sequence). The CDR3 length is 16 residues. The V end lost 3 bases, the J end lost 1 base, and 15 bases lay between the germline ends. The CDR3 nucleotides are TGTGCCAGCAGCCACCCCGGGCCGACAGCCCAAGAGACCCAGTACTTC. Protein product: CASSHPGPTAQETQYF.

The rearrangement uses TRBV27 and TRBJ2-1, with 10 bases matching TRBD2. V was pared by 2 bases and J by 5 bases, with 3 bases of the junction left unmatched. Germline V lookup: CDR1 MNHEY, CDR2 SMNVEV (reference sequence). The CDR3 contains 15 residues. CDR3 in DNA: TGTGCCAGCAGTTTAAGGACTAGCGGCCACAATGAGCAGTTCTTC. It is translated as CASSLRTSGHNEQFF.

The chain combines TRBV7-9 with TRBJ2-5, with D hard to call. V lost 1 base to trimming and J lost 0 bases, with 6 bases between them. This CDR3 comprises 14 residues. CDR1 is SEHNR, CDR2 FQNEAQ, per germline (reference sequence). DNA for the CDR3: TGTGCCAGCAGCTTAGAGTTGAACCAAGAGACCCAGTACTTC. Amino acids: CASSLELNQETQYF.

This clonotype was recorded many times. The genes are TRBV28 and TRBJ2-3; a possible D gene is TRBD2 (5 bases). Germline CDR1 MDHEN, CDR2 SYDVKM. V lost 4 bases, J lost 0 bases, and 17 bases lay in between. The CDR3 covers 17 residues. This CDR3 is CASSSPGGRISTDTQYF. Here the CDR3 DNA reads TGTGCCAGCAGTTCCCCTGGCGGGCGGATTAGCACAGATACGCAGTATTTT.

V usage is TRBV13 and J usage is TRBJ2-7, with D perhaps matching TRBD1 (6 bases). Germline V CDR1 and CDR2: PRHDT, FYEKMQ (reference sequence). The V end lost 1 base, the J end lost 2 bases, and 12 bases lay between the germline ends. The CDR3 loop spans 15 amino acids. CDR3 region: CASSLARQGTYEQYV. The CDR3 DNA sequence: TGTGCCAGCAGCTTAGCCAGGCAGGGGACCTACGAGCAGTACGTC.

The chain links TRBV10-3 to TRBJ1-2, with TRBD1 identical over 8 bases. CDR1 and CDR2 from the germline V gene are ENHRY and SYGVKD. Unmatched junction bases numbered 16, after V lost 11 bases and J lost 5 bases. The CDR3 is 15 residues long. The CDR3 DNA reads TGTGCCCTTAGGACAGGGCCCGGTGATCCTTATGGCTACACCTTC. This sequence encodes CALRTGPGDPYGYTF.